These T cell receptor beta chains were read from a single sample in a study of molecular identifiers for immune sequencing clone quantification. One entry per CDR3 protein results from TCRdb running MiXCR on the PCR reads. The sample has more than 85,000 distinct CDR3 sequences, under 40% seen once. Sequenced material: naive CD8+ T cells from blood, with Jurkat cell RNA spiked in. These TCRs come from a human donor in good health. Some libraries in this study had Jurkat cell RNA spiked in. Each CDR3 is given with its conserved first and last residue. The D gene is left open where the match is weak. A row's size may be missing; if present it is once, few, many or a size class.

>TRBJ2-7|NA|NA|TRBV19
TGTGCCAGTAGCTACAGGGAGCGCGAGCAGTACTTC
CASSYREREQYF
>TRBJ1-1|NA|many|TRBV7-6
TGTGCCAGCAGCTTAGCGGGGCAGGGCATCACTGAAGCTTTCTTT
CASSLAGQGITEAFF
>TRBJ1-1|NA|NA|TRBV12-3/TRBV12-4
TGTGCCAGCAGTTTAGCGCTCGGGGCCGCTGTAGCTTTCTTT
CASSLALGAAVAFF
>TRBJ2-3|NA|many|TRBV6-5
TGTGCCAGCAACCCGGGATCCAACCAGATAGGGCAGTATTTT
CASNPGSNQIGQYF
>TRBJ2-5|NA|NA|TRBV11-2
TGTGCCAGCAGCCCCTTCCGTAGCGGCCAAGAGACCCAGTACTTC
CASSPFRSGQETQYF
>TRBJ2-7|NA|few|TRBV6-2/TRBV6-3
TGTGCCAGCACCGACAGAACTCCGGACGAGCAGTACTTC
CASTDRTPDEQYF
>TRBJ2-3|TRBD2|NA|TRBV4-2
TGTGCCAGCAGTCCGACTAGCGGCAGTGCGGATACGCAGTATTTT
CASSPTSGSADTQYF
>TRBJ2-2|TRBD1|NA|TRBV5-6
TGTGCCAGCAGCTCCGGGACAGGGGGCCGGGGAACCGGGGAGCTGTTTTTT
CASSSGTGGRGTGELFF
>TRBJ2-1|TRBD1|many|TRBV28
TGTGCCAGCAGACGGGACAGGGGGGTCGTGGGGGAGCAGTTCTTC
CASRRDRGVVGEQFF
>TRBJ1-1|NA|many|TRBV29-1
TGCAGCGTTGGTCCCATCATGAACACTGAAGCTTTCTTT
CSVGPIMNTEAFF
>TRBJ2-7|NA|many|TRBV11-2
TGTGCCAGCAGCTCCCGTCCCCCGGGAGACGAGCAGTACTTC
CASSSRPPGDEQYF
>TRBJ2-5|NA|many|TRBV4-3
TGCGCCAGCAGCCAATCTGGTTCCGAGACCCAGTACTTC
CASSQSGSETQYF
>TRBJ2-7|NA|NA|TRBV27
TGTGCCAGCAGTTTATCGGCGGGCGGGTTCGAGCAGTACTTC
CASSLSAGGFEQYF
>TRBJ2-7|NA|few|TRBV7-6
TGTGCCAGCAGCCCAGGGACTGCCGAGCAGTACTTC
CASSPGTAEQYF
>TRBJ2-1|NA|NA|TRBV3-1
TGTGCCAGCAGCCAACTAGTGCATGAGCAGTTCTTC
CASSQLVHEQFF
>TRBJ2-7|TRBD1|few|TRBV7-9
TGTGCCAGCAGCCTCCGACAGGGGGCGTATATGGACGAGCAGTACTTC
CASSLRQGAYMDEQYF
>TRBJ2-2|NA|few|TRBV7-9
TGTGCCAGCAGCCAAGTCCTACAGGGACTGGCCGGGGAGCTGTTTTTT
CASSQVLQGLAGELFF
>TRBJ2-3|NA|NA|TRBV7-2
TGTGCCATCAGCTCCGGGACAAAGACCACAGATACGCAGTTTTTT
CAISSGTKTTDTQFF
>TRBJ2-1|NA|NA|TRBV20-1
TGCAGGATGGGGGGCGATGAGCAGTTCTTC
CRMGGDEQFF
>TRBJ1-5|NA|many|TRBV4-3
TGCGCCAGCAGCCAAGATAAGAGGGGCGCCGGTTCTCAGCCCCAGCATTTT
CASSQDKRGAGSQPQHF
>TRBJ2-3|NA|many|TRBV7-9
TGTGCCAGCAGCCCGGACAGCACAGATACGCAGTATTTT
CASSPDSTDTQYF
>TRBJ2-3|NA|many|TRBV7-6
TGTGCCAGCAGCTTATCCGGGCTCCCCAAGGCGCAGTATTTT
CASSLSGLPKAQYF
>TRBJ1-4|NA|many|TRBV4-3
TGCGCCAGCAGCCAAGGAAGTCTCCTTGCAACTAATGAAAAACTGTTTTTT
CASSQGSLLATNEKLFF
>TRBJ2-7|NA|NA|TRBV3-1
TGTGCCAGCAGCCCCCCATATGGGCGGCGGGCGTCCTACGAGCAGTACTTC
CASSPPYGRRASYEQYF
>TRBJ2-5|TRBD2|many|TRBV5-1
TGCGCCAGCGGTCGAACCGGGACTAGCGGGAGAAGAAGAGAGACCCAGTACTTC
CASGRTGTSGRRRETQYF
>TRBJ2-3|NA|many|TRBV7-9
TGTGCCAGCAACCCTGGGGATACGCAGTATTTT
CASNPGDTQYF
>TRBJ2-7|NA|few|TRBV6-2/TRBV6-3
TGTGCCAGCAGTTGGGACTTTTCCTACGAGCAGTACTTC
CASSWDFSYEQYF
>TRBJ2-7|NA|few|TRBV2
TGTGCCAGCAGTGATGAGAGTTACGAGCAGTACTTC
CASSDESYEQYF
>TRBJ1-1|NA|few|TRBV20-1
TGCAGTGTTCAGGGGACGGCGAACACTGAAGCTTTCTTT
CSVQGTANTEAFF
>TRBJ1-5|NA|NA|TRBV28
TGTGCCAGCAGGGATACAGGGTTGGGGTACCAGCCCCAGCATTTT
CASRDTGLGYQPQHF
>TRBJ2-4|NA|few|TRBV2
TGTGCCAGCAGTCCGAGACTAGCCAAAAACATTCAGTACTTC
CASSPRLAKNIQYF
>TRBJ2-5|NA|many|TRBV7-8
TGTGCCAGCAGCTTAGTTTACGCTAGAAAAGAGACCCAGTACTTC
CASSLVYARKETQYF
>TRBJ1-3|NA|NA|TRBV5-3
TGTGCCGGACTATGGAGCCATGCCGGAAACACCATATATTTT
CAGLWSHAGNTIYF
>TRBJ2-7|NA|many|TRBV7-2
TGTGCCAGCAGCTTAGGGCGGCTGACCTACGAGCAGTACTTC
CASSLGRLTYEQYF
>TRBJ1-5|NA|NA|TRBV5-6
TGTGCCAGCAGCTTGGGGAGGGAGGGGTCGTATAGCAATCAGCCCCAGCATTTT
CASSLGREGSYSNQPQHF
>TRBJ1-1|NA|NA|TRBV20-1
TGCAGTGCTAGAGATTTAGATGTACTCATGAACACTGAAGCTTTCTTT
CSARDLDVLMNTEAFF
>TRBJ2-7|TRBD2|NA|TRBV9
TGTGCCAGCAGCGCAGGACTAGACTCCTACGAGCGGTACTTC
CASSAGLDSYERYF
>TRBJ2-5|NA|NA|TRBV5-1
TGCGCCAGCAGCCTTGGGAACCGGGAGACCCAGTACTTC
CASSLGNRETQYF
>TRBJ1-3|TRBD1|many|TRBV9
TGTGCCAGCAGCGCCGGAGGGGGCTACTCTGGAAACACCATATATTTT
CASSAGGGYSGNTIYF
>TRBJ1-1|NA|few|TRBV27
TGTGCCAGCAGTTTAGATTGGCAGAGGAACACTGAAGCTTTCTTT
CASSLDWQRNTEAFF
>TRBJ1-1|TRBD1|many|TRBV7-9
TGTGCCAGCAGCTTGGACTTCTCCGGGACAGGGTACACTGAAGCTTTCTTT
CASSLDFSGTGYTEAFF
>TRBJ2-7|TRBD1|NA|TRBV27
TGTGCCAGCAGTTTAGTGCAGGGGGATTGTTACGAGCAGTACTTC
CASSLVQGDCYEQYF
>TRBJ1-1|NA|NA|TRBV6-1
TGTGCCAGCTTGTTTGGAGACTACGGGAACACTGAAGCTTTCTTT
CASLFGDYGNTEAFF
>TRBJ2-6|NA|NA|TRBV6-2/TRBV6-3
TGTGCCAGCAGTTATGACCTGACCATTGGGGCCAACGTCCTGACTTTC
CASSYDLTIGANVLTF
>TRBJ2-5|TRBD1|NA|TRBV6-2/TRBV6-3
TGTGCCAGCAGTCCGTGGACAGGGCGCGTCCAAGAGACCCAGTACTTC
CASSPWTGRVQETQYF
>TRBJ2-1|TRBD2|NA|TRBV12-5
TGTGCTAGTGGTTTGGTCGGTTTAGCGGGAGGACCCCTCAATGAGCAGTTCTTC
CASGLVGLAGGPLNEQFF
>TRBJ2-7|NA|NA|TRBV10-2
TGCACTCCAGCACGTCCGGGAACCTACGAGCAGTACTTC
CTPARPGTYEQYF
>TRBJ2-3|TRBD1|NA|TRBV24-1
TGTGCCACCAGTGATGATGACAGGGCCCCAGATACGCAGTATTTT
CATSDDDRAPDTQYF
>TRBJ2-4|NA|few|TRBV4-2
TGTGCCAGCAGCCAAGAATTAAGGCGGAAAAACATTCAGTACTTC
CASSQELRRKNIQYF
>TRBJ2-1|NA|NA|TRBV9
TGTGCCAGCAGGGGCCTAAGCGATGAGCAGTTCTTC
CASRGLSDEQFF
>TRBJ2-5|NA|few|TRBV6-5
TGTGCCAGCAGTTACTTGGGGGACGAAGAGACCCAGTACTTC
CASSYLGDEETQYF
>TRBJ1-1|TRBD1|many|TRBV13
TGTGCCAGCAGCCCCTCCCGGGACAGGGGGCGAATAAACACTGAAGCTTTCTTT
CASSPSRDRGRINTEAFF
>TRBJ2-5|NA|NA|TRBV9
TGTGCCAGCAGCGCCCCCCATCCCGGAGAAGAGACCCAGTACTTC
CASSAPHPGEETQYF
>TRBJ2-1|TRBD1|NA|TRBV20-1
TGCAGTGCTAGCGGACAGGGATGGTACAATGAGCAGTTCTTC
CSASGQGWYNEQFF
>TRBJ2-3|NA|NA|TRBV27
TGTGCCAGCTCCCCGGGTCTTGGATTAGATACGCTGTATTTT
CASSPGLGLDTLYF
>TRBJ1-4|NA|many|TRBV12-3/TRBV12-4
TGTGCCAGCAGCTTCAGTGAAAAACTGTTTTTT
CASSFSEKLFF
>TRBJ2-7|TRBD2|NA|TRBV19
TGTGCCAGTAGTCCCACAGCGGGAGGGCTAACCTACGAGCAGTACTTC
CASSPTAGGLTYEQYF
>TRBJ2-2|NA|few|TRBV27
TGTGCCAGCAGTTTCGGCGTATACACCGGGGAGCTGTTTTTT
CASSFGVYTGELFF